A selection of T cell receptor beta chains follows, all from one sample in a study of T cell repertoires in cytomegalovirus infection. TCRdb reprocessed the reads via MiXCR and lists one record per CDR3 protein. The sample shows about 700,000 distinct CDR3 sequences, 33% of them seen only once. These TCRs are of unknown antigen specificity. Sequences were derived from cultured PBMCs, sampled from culture after CMV antigen stimulation. The source of these receptors is a human donor in good health (CMV status not recorded). Some clones in this sample may be carry-over from other donors' samples. The CDR3 runs from the conserved cysteine through the conserved F or W. The D gene is left open where the match is weak. Clone size appears in some rows only: once, few, many, or a class for an expanded clone.

j_call	v_call	d_call	clone_size	cdr3_aa	cdr3_nt
TRBJ1-5	TRBV7-8	TRBD1	-	CASSSGIYRGSNQPQHF	TGTGCCAGCAGCTCTGGGATATACAGGGGGAGCAATCAGCCCCAGCATTTT
TRBJ2-3	TRBV10-1	-	-	CASSHGAGSTDTQYF	TGCGCCAGCAGTCATGGCGCGGGAAGCACAGATACGCAGTATTTT
TRBJ1-1	TRBV28	-	few	CASTPPRLMNTEAFF	TGTGCCAGCACCCCTCCCCGGCTTATGAACACTGAAGCTTTCTTT
TRBJ2-2	TRBV6-6	TRBD1	few	CASSYSVGTGNTGELFF	TGTGCCAGCAGTTACTCGGTCGGGACAGGGAACACCGGGGAGCTGTTTTTT
TRBJ2-5	TRBV11-2	TRBD2	-	CASRALAGARRRETQYF	TGTGCCAGCAGGGCACTAGCGGGAGCCCGCCGGCGAGAGACCCAGTACTTC
TRBJ1-1	TRBV20-1	TRBD1	-	CSAGQGLNTEAFF	TGCAGTGCCGGACAGGGGTTGAACACTGAAGCTTTCTTT
TRBJ2-7	TRBV19	TRBD1	-	CASTGSPGQGYVQYF	TGTGCCAGTACGGGATCACCGGGACAGGGGTATGTGCAGTACTTC
TRBJ1-6	TRBV7-8	TRBD1	many	CASSLVGTGLDSPLHF	TGTGCCAGCAGCTTAGTCGGGACAGGGCTTGATTCACCCCTCCACTTT
TRBJ2-7	TRBV12-3/TRBV12-4	-	few	CASRYHGGSYEQYF	TGTGCCAGCAGGTACCATGGAGGCTCCTACGAGCAGTACTTC
TRBJ2-1	TRBV11-2	TRBD2	-	CASSFSVAGGDNEQFF	TGTGCCAGCAGCTTCTCGGTAGCGGGGGGGGACAATGAGCAGTTCTTC
TRBJ2-7	TRBV10-3	TRBD1	-	CAISTGTESYEQYF	TGTGCCATCAGTACCGGGACAGAGTCCTACGAGCAGTACTTC
TRBJ2-3	TRBV15	TRBD2	few	CATKGYKRGDTDTQYF	TGTGCCACCAAGGGCTATAAGCGGGGGGACACAGATACGCAGTATTTT
TRBJ2-1	TRBV7-9	-	-	CASSFKPRTVYHEQFF	TGTGCCAGCAGCTTTAAACCCAGGACAGTGTACCATGAGCAGTTCTTC
TRBJ2-3	TRBV5-3	-	-	CASSSRGIRGDTQYF	TGTGCCAGCAGCTCGAGGGGAATCCGCGGGGATACGCAGTATTTT
TRBJ2-1	TRBV6-1	-	few	CASGDNEQFF	TGTGCCAGCGGTGACAATGAGCAGTTCTTC
TRBJ2-3	TRBV7-2	-	few	CASSRLGPSTDTQYF	TGTGCCAGCAGCCGCTTAGGTCCTAGCACAGATACGCAGTATTTT
TRBJ2-7	TRBV7-2	TRBD2	-	CASSFLAGAGEQYF	TGTGCCAGCAGCTTTTTGGCGGGAGCTGGCGAGCAGTACTTC
TRBJ1-2	TRBV4-1	TRBD1	-	CASSRPGQGVRGSGYTF	TGCGCCAGCAGCCGCCCGGGACAGGGAGTTCGGGGGTCTGGCTACACCTTC
TRBJ2-5	TRBV20-1	-	-	CSARERKKGTQYF	TGCAGTGCTAGAGAGAGAAAGAAAGGGACCCAGTACTTC
TRBJ2-2	TRBV7-2	-	many	CASSSQGSGGELFF	TGTGCCAGCAGCTCCCAAGGATCGGGCGGGGAGCTGTTTTTT
TRBJ2-7	TRBV5-4	-	few	CAIRNHYKNEQYF	TGTGCCATCCGGAACCACTACAAGAACGAGCAGTACTTC
TRBJ2-7	TRBV7-9	TRBD2	-	CASSPQTSPGLYEQYF	TGTGCCAGCAGCCCCCAGACTAGCCCCGGTTTGTACGAGCAGTACTTC
TRBJ2-5	TRBV7-2	-	many	CASSQVEGLGETQYF	TGTGCCAGCAGCCAAGTGGAGGGCCTTGGGGAGACCCAGTACTTC
TRBJ2-1	TRBV7-2	TRBD2	many	CASSFLAGVGYNEQFF	TGTGCCAGCAGCTTCTTAGCGGGAGTAGGTTACAATGAGCAGTTCTTC
TRBJ1-2	TRBV4-1	TRBD1	few	CASSLGTGAVEVTF	TGCGCCAGCAGCCTAGGGACAGGGGCGGTAGAAGTGACCTTC
TRBJ2-1	TRBV11-2	TRBD2	few	CASSFITSSGGYPVEQFF	TGTGCCAGCAGCTTTATCACGTCCAGCGGGGGTTACCCCGTGGAGCAGTTCTTC
TRBJ1-4	TRBV7-2	-	many	CASSLVGRGGEKLFF	TGTGCCAGCAGCTTAGTTGGCAGGGGCGGTGAAAAACTGTTTTTT
TRBJ1-5	TRBV7-8	-	-	CASSLSLKGPQHF	TGTGCCAGCAGCTTATCTTTAAAAGGGCCCCAGCATTTT
TRBJ1-2	TRBV20-1	TRBD1	few	CSARDYGARDRNYGYTF	TGCAGTGCTAGAGATTACGGTGCGAGGGACAGGAACTATGGCTACACCTTC
TRBJ2-3	TRBV7-2	-	many	CASSPGTFTDTQYF	TGTGCCAGCAGCCCAGGGACTTTCACAGATACGCAGTATTTT
TRBJ1-3	TRBV15	-	-	CATSRGGIGGNTIYF	TGTGCCACCAGCAGAGGGGGGATTGGGGGAAACACCATATATTTT
TRBJ2-3	TRBV7-2	-	-	CASSFLLGLTDTQYF	TGTGCCAGCAGCTTTTTGCTGGGCCTCACAGATACGCAGTATTTT
TRBJ2-5	TRBV28	-	-	CASSPLGSQETQYF	TGTGCCAGCAGTCCTCTGGGGTCTCAAGAGACCCAGTACTTC
TRBJ2-3	TRBV27	TRBD1	-	CASSLPGQGSDTDTQYF	TGTGCCAGCAGTTTACCCGGACAGGGGTCGGACACAGATACGCAGTATTTT